The clone carrying this T cell receptor (beta chain) is medium-sized (0.01 to 0.1%) within its sample. What it recognizes is unknown. General study results and limits: Tumor memory CD4+ T cell TCR gene usage was found to cluster with blood and lymph node memory CD4+ cells and with lymph node naive CD4+ cells. Greatest tumor Treg TCR overlap was with tumor naive CD4+ cells.

After constant-region reverse-primer amplification, full-length variable regions underwent semi-nested PCR with Nested Universal Primer A. TCRdb processed the 5' RACE reads anew with MiXCR; each CDR3 protein has one entry. The sample holds about 5,300 distinct CDR3 sequences, around a third seen once. The receptor was isolated from a female donor with breast cancer. Source material: memory CD4+ T cells sorted from blood. Subset of the sample: memory CD4+ T cells, CD4+CD45RO+CD25-.

The CDR3 sequence: CASSFAGGYEQYF. CDR3 bases: TGTGCCAGCAGCTTTGCGGGGGGCTACGAGCAGTACTTC. The rearrangement uses TRBV7-6 and TRBJ2-7, with 8 bases fitting TRBD2. V lost 3 bases and J lost 3; bases outside the gene matches: 1. The CDR3 spans 13 residues. Germline CDR1 and CDR2: SGHVS and FNYEAQ.